This T cell receptor beta chain was observed in a study of cytomegalovirus exposure and HLA in healthy donors (dated by TCRdb to 2016 to 2017). As for the study more broadly: According to an earlier analysis of around 600 of the donors, 150 million to 200 million T cells yielded roughly 110 million unique TCR beta sequences and approximately 280 Gb of sequence data. Approximately 310 gigabases of sequencing data and around 80 million unique TCR sequences made up an early release that covered around 640 HLA-typed donors. Among the roughly 400 genotyped donors, around 81% belonged to the genetic ancestry cluster associated with self-reported Caucasian donors. The aim of the study was to test whether cataloging public T cell receptors could identify signatures of past pathogen exposure. The study profiled the T cell repertoires of approximately 700 subjects by immunosequencing and related them to cytomegalovirus serostatus. Besides the first cohort of roughly 640 subjects, a separate validation cohort made up of 120 different subjects was used. To predict cytomegalovirus infection status, the study combined high-throughput TCR immunosequencing, statistical association of individual TCRs with disease status, and machine learning. In a later analysis, previously published TCR beta repertoires from 666 donors were re-analyzed and high-resolution HLA genotyping was added so that TCR occurrence patterns could be studied. Rather than using new phenotypic data, the later analysis identified candidate immune exposures from TCR beta sequences and from how often those sequences occurred across donors. An earlier analysis of approximately 640 of the donors applied high-throughput TCR beta sequencing to assess whether each TCR beta V gene segment acted as functional or pseudogenic. Donor age, sex, ethnicity and CMV serostatus were compiled together with the repertoire data. A later genetic analysis took genome-wide SNP genotypes for about 55% of the roughly 670 donors and used that subset as a discovery cohort. Every repertoire in the discovery cohort had been generated on one and the same sequencing platform. Both class I and class II loci were covered by HLA typing, at four-digit resolution. Typing coverage varied by locus: roughly 629-640 donors for A, B, C, DRB1 and DQB1; more than 500 for DQA1; about 600 for DPA1; 450 to 480 for DPB1. Because of strong linkage in the cohort, five DR-DQ haplotypes were treated as single units for association and clustering. On average, approximately 250,000 unique TCR beta nucleotide sequences were sequenced per donor among about 400 genotyped donors of the cohort, with roughly 18% of those sequences being non-productive. Results and caveats for the whole study, not just this receptor: V-gene and J-gene trimming of TCR beta chains was associated with a missense DCLRE1C variant in a later genetic analysis, and the association was replicated in an independent cohort. A later analysis found that most CMV-associated TCR beta chains appeared HLA-restricted, with HLA associations seemingly driven largely by CMV exposure. Most TCR sequences were observed very rarely across donors, whereas some public TCRs were present in many individuals. Broadly in line with IMGT annotations, most TCR beta V segments showed up in productive rearrangements about 87% or about 30% of the time in an earlier analysis of several hundred of the donors. In a later analysis, HLA-associated TCR beta chains were found to be more clonally expanded and to have lower generation probabilities than equally common non-associated chains. A further reported finding was that TCR beta sequences accurately predicted the HLA-A and HLA-B alleles for most subjects in the first cohort. Because some donors lacked HLA typing at each locus, the association tests relied only on the typed subset. In both the original and validation cohorts, the classifier was reported to diagnose cytomegalovirus status with high specificity and sensitivity. About 17 rarely observed V segments, including chromosome 9 orphons, were excluded from the earlier analysis of about 610 of the donors because counts were too low. In a later analysis, several top co-occurrence clusters were reported to appear linked to parvovirus B19, influenza, CMV and Epstein-Barr virus. Compared with the roughly 720-donor mean, donors in an Asian-associated ancestry cluster had fewer N-insertions in productive TCRs, according to a later genetic analysis. CMV serostatus was the only immune exposure information available for the cohort. Presence/absence analyses assumed roughly uniform sequencing depth across donors, an assumption that may not hold. A cluster of highly shared sequence variants was judged likely to be a technical artifact of the sequencing pipeline. In vitro tests confirmed that a few of the cytomegalovirus-associated TCR beta chains recognize cytomegalovirus antigens. A later analysis found that TCR association rates varied across HLA loci, with DRB1 alleles showing the most associated TCRs and HLA-C alleles the fewest. Correlated functional status among segregating V segments might reflect linkage disequilibrium, but an unknown experimental factor could not be ruled out. The cohort was sequenced for TCR beta chains only, and without alpha or paired-chain data the features that could be detected were limited. In the study, some 180 TCR beta chains were listed as associated with cytomegalovirus. Some IMGT-functional V segments, including TRBV6-2 and TRBV6-3, could not be told apart with the 87-base-pair reads, so those segments were excluded. The authors suggested that the approach could potentially be generalized to other disease states and immunological phenotypes. Specific HLA alleles were associated with over 15,000 TCR beta sequences at a false discovery rate of 0.05 in a later analysis. Strong co-occurrence of HLA alleles, especially DR and DQ, made assigning TCR associations to individual alleles difficult.

The library was prepared using the immunoSEQ multiplex PCR assay. For the multiplex PCR, a mixture combining 60 forward primers for TCR Vbeta segments and 13 reverse primers for TCR Jbeta segments was used. The CDR3 region of rearranged TCR beta genes was amplified from genomic DNA with a multiplex PCR assay. The amplified TCR beta libraries were sequenced on the Illumina HiSeq System as 87-base-pair reads. On the authors' methods: A later analysis tallied 70 million to 100 million unique TCR beta chains across the 666 repertoires, and approximately 12 million of those chains were shared by two or more donors. To remove PCR and sequencing errors, raw reads were error-corrected and collapsed into unique sequences using a nearest-neighbor algorithm that merged closely related sequences. V, D and J gene segments were assigned by aligning CDR3 sequences to IMGT reference sequences. For a sequence to be retained, a match of at least six nucleotides to both a V gene segment and a J gene segment was required. A rearrangement was called productive if the CDR3 had no stop codons and remained in frame with V and J, and every other rearrangement was called non-productive. Following IMGT convention, CDR3 was defined as the stretch from the second conserved V-encoded cysteine to the conserved J-encoded phenylalanine. In an earlier analysis of just under 600 of the donors, sequences lacking an unambiguous match to a single V gene segment were excluded. In an earlier analysis of approximately 550 of the donors, V segments were called functional above 56.7% productive rearrangements and were called segregating when the between-donor standard deviation exceeded 5%. A statistical classification framework was built for diagnosing cytomegalovirus status from the catalog of TCR beta chain sequences. A later analysis assigned V and J genes by comparing TCR nucleotide sequences with IMGT/GENE-DB human TR gene sequences. Using the TCRdist pipeline, a later analysis assigned CDR3 sequences along with most-parsimonious VDJ recombination scenarios. In a later analysis, each TCR beta chain was defined by its CDR3 amino acid sequence together with its V-gene family, and reads without a unique V-gene family were excluded. In a later analysis, fewer than 650 highly shared, low-generation-probability nucleotide sequences were removed to address suspected cross-contamination and a sequencing artifact. In a later analysis, a clonal expansion index for each public chain was calculated from normalized within-repertoire ranks of inferred template counts. A later analysis computed generation probabilities with a VDJ recombination model fitted to out-of-frame rearrangements, and checked the results against IGoR. Hypergeometric tests were used in a later analysis to score TCR-TCR, TCR-HLA and TCR-CMV co-occurrence, with a repertoire-size bias correction applied to the TCR pairs. In a later analysis, false discovery rates were estimated by permuting HLA or CMV assignments 20 times. In a later analysis, co-occurring TCRs were grouped with DBSCAN, and TCRdist sequence similarity was added when clustering was performed within HLA-allele-positive subsets. Repertoires with fewer than 30,000 or more than 120,000 public chains were left out of co-occurrence clustering, as were a handful of repertoires with anomalous nucleotide sharing. In TCRdb, the immuneACCESS table is reduced to in-frame sequences with V and J assigned. These tables do not hold every clone; where another copy was compared, an unresolved V gene accounts for under half, and the others remain unexplained. That table is the source of V, J and clone size, and D and trimming were worked out from the DNA. The sample table records about 190,000 clones; more than 80% of these occur just once. The ten top clones hold 2% to 2.5% of the sample.

Trimming accounts for 5 bases at V and 5 bases at J, while the number of junction bases matched to no gene is 2. The germline V gene specifies SQVTM as CDR1 and ANQGSEA as CDR2. The CDR3 runs 13 residues from the cysteine to the phenylalanine. The only DNA kept is the CDR3, 39 bases in frame from the first base. This clone was counted once. The clone's antigen remains unknown. The record has no base qualities; no much larger clone is one base away. The cohort comprised some 730 healthy bone marrow donors. At the time of sampling, all cohort members were nominally healthy, though unrecorded immune exposures were likely present. The donor was CMV seronegative and was included in the group of hundreds of seronegative cohort members. A peripheral blood sample was provided by each donor, and peripheral blood mononuclear cells were used for TCR beta sequencing. The Qiagen DNeasy Blood Extraction Kit was used to extract genomic DNA from the blood cell samples.

The source is a male donor in good health and CMV-seronegative. The specimen sequenced was PBMCs. The rearranged chain carries TRBV29-1 and TRBJ2-3; TRBD2 aligns with 12 central bases. The CDR3 reads CSVLAGGIDTQYF. The DNA reads as follows: TGCAGCGTTCTAGCGGGAGGGATAGATACGCAGTATTTT.